Below, 28 T cell receptor beta chains from the same sample are listed, as sequenced in a study of CD8+ T cells in alopecia areata. Regarding treatment: oral pan-JAK inhibitor, 5-10 mg twice daily. cDNA reverse transcribed from extracted RNA served as the sequencing template. Some clones are missing from TCRdb's copy, which holds only in-frame ones; the method was immunoSEQ multiplex PCR. The sample has 150,000 to 200,000 clones, less than 70% seen once; the top ten hold 12% to 15%. This specimen consisted of CD4+ T cells sorted from blood, obtained at week 24, from a patient treated with tofacitinib. These receptors originate from a human donor with alopecia areata.

In DNA form, the CDR3 reads TGCGCCAGCAGCTTGGCTAGAACAGGGGACACTGAAGCTTTCTTT. Translating gives CASSLARTGDTEAFF. The chain has TRBV5-1 and TRBJ1-1, with 7 bases lining up with TRBD1. Germline V gene lookup returns CDR1 SGHRS and CDR2 YFSETQ. Losses at the gene ends were 0 bases for V and 3 bases for J; bases not matched to a gene: 5. This CDR3 contains 15 residues. Full variable domain (remainder filled in from reference TRBV5-1 and TRBJ1-1): KAGVTQTPRYLIKTRGQQVTLSCSPISGHRSVSWYQQTPGQGLQFLFEYFSETQRNKGNFPGRFSGRQFSNSRSEMNVSTLELGDSALYLCASSLARTGDTEAFFGQGTRLTVV.

This chain links TRBV5-4 with TRBJ2-1; TRBD2 aligns across 9 bases. This CDR3 spans 15 amino acids. J lost 4 bases, V lost 4 bases, and 6 bases had no gene match. The germline V gene has CDR1 SGHNT and CDR2 YYREEE (reference sequence). The CDR3 is CASSQGLALYNEQFF. CDR3 nucleotides: TGTGCCAGCAGCCAAGGACTAGCGCTTTACAATGAGCAGTTCTTC.

This chain links TRBV6-5 with TRBJ1-2; D uncertain. The germline CDR1 and CDR2 sequences are MNHEY and SVGAGI. Trimming shortened V by 4 bases and J by 0 bases, and 9 bases separated the two germline ends. The CDR3 has 14 residues. CDR3 region: CASSSLRANYGYTF. DNA for the CDR3: TGTGCCAGCAGTTCTCTCCGAGCTAACTATGGCTACACCTTC.

V is TRBV19 and J is TRBJ2-7, with 9 bases that match TRBD2. V lost 5 bases and J lost 4; bases outside the gene matches: 6. This CDR3 has 14 residues. Germline assignment: CDR1 LNHDA and CDR2 SQIVND (reference sequence). In nucleotides, the CDR3 is TGTGCCAGTAGTTCCCGCAGCGGGAGGTACGAGCAGTACTTC. Translation gives CASSSRSGRYEQYF.

The chain carries TRBV30 and TRBJ2-1; D remains ambiguous. Looked up from germline, CDR1 is GTSNPN and CDR2 is SVGIG (reference sequence). The V and J ends lost 5 bases and 10 bases respectively, with 15 bases between them. The CDR3 runs to 12 residues. The CDR3 is CAWARSRLEQFF. DNA for the CDR3: TGTGCCTGGGCCCGAAGTCGTCTGGAGCAGTTCTTC.

The J gene is TRBJ2-2, the V gene TRBV6-1; possibly TRBD1 or TRBD2 for D (5 bases each). V lost 3 bases to trimming and J lost 0 bases, with 17 bases between them. The V gene's germline CDR1 is MNHNS and CDR2 SASEGT. This CDR3 comprises 18 residues. DNA for the CDR3: TGTGCCAGCAGTGACCCTCGGGACGGCGAAACGAACACCGGGGAGCTGTTTTTT. This sequence encodes CASSDPRDGETNTGELFF.

The gene calls are TRBV5-8 and TRBJ2-5; TRBD2 matches at 8 bases. Germline CDR1 SGHTS, CDR2 YDEGEE. The CDR3 is 13 residues long. V shed 2 bases and J 14 bases; nucleotides not matched to a gene: 11. This CDR3 is CASSFGTRGPGYF. The CDR3 DNA reads as TGTGCCAGCAGCTTTGGGACTAGAGGCCCGGGATACTTC.

The chain carries TRBV15 and TRBJ1-2; the D is unclear. V lost 4 bases and J lost 7, with 13 bases in between. The CDR3 consists of 13 residues. Germline V gives CDR1 LNHNV, CDR2 YYDKDF (reference sequence). CDR3 region: CATSTQPQAGYTF. The CDR3 bases are TGTGCCACCAGCACCCAACCGCAGGCTGGCTACACCTTC.

This chain connects TRBV7-8 to TRBJ2-5; 7 bases align to TRBD1. Trimming removed 5 bases from V and 1 base from J; junction bases left unmatched: 7. The CDR3 has 15 amino acids. Germline-derived CDR1 and CDR2 are SGHVS and FQNEAQ. The CDR3 bases are TGTGCCAGCAGCCCAGAAGGGGGCCCCCAAGAGACCCAGTACTTC. Its translation: CASSPEGGPQETQYF. The variable domain in full, with the rest retrieved from reference TRBV7-8 and TRBJ2-5, is GAGVSQSPRYKVAKRGQDVALRCDPISGHVSLFWYQQALGQGPEFLTYFQNEAQLDKSGLPSDRFFAERPEGSVSTLKIQRTQQEDSAVYLCASSPEGGPQETQYFGPGTRLLVL.

V usage is TRBV7-9 and J usage is TRBJ1-2; TRBD1 might be the D (6 bases). There are 14 residues in the CDR3. Germline CDR1 SEHNR, CDR2 FQNEAQ (reference sequence). Trimming took off 0 bases at V and 4 bases at J, with 9 bases between the two ends. The CDR3 reads CASSLAGTTYGYTF. The CDR3 DNA reads TGTGCCAGCAGCTTAGCGGGGACAACCTATGGCTACACCTTC.

The chain combines TRBV10-3 with TRBJ1-5; D may be TRBD1 (6 bases). Germline V gene data show CDR1 as ENHRY and CDR2 as SYGVKD. The V end lost 4 bases, the J end lost 4 bases, and 8 bases lay between the germline ends. The CDR3 length is 13 residues. CDR3 sequence: CAISGGGNQPQHF. The CDR3 DNA reads TGTGCCATCAGTGGAGGGGGTAATCAGCCCCAGCATTTT.

The rearrangement uses TRBV29-1 and TRBJ2-5; possibly TRBD2 for D (5 bases). The germline V gene encodes CDR1 SQVTM and CDR2 ANQGSEA. CDR3 length: 14 residues. The V gene lost 8 bases and the J gene lost 2 bases, with 18 bases spanning the gap. CDR3 nucleotide sequence: TGCAGCCACGCCGCGGGCAGCGCTCAAGAGACCCAGTACTTC. Protein product: CSHAAGSAQETQYF.

The chain recombines TRBV6-1 with TRBJ2-7, with 9 bases identical to TRBD1. Germline lookup yields CDR1 MNHNS and CDR2 SASEGT. This CDR3 comprises 17 residues. V was clipped by 4 bases and J by 2 bases; unmatched bases: 12. The CDR3 spells CASSAYPQGALPYEQYF. The CDR3 bases are TGTGCCAGCAGTGCTTATCCACAGGGGGCCCTCCCCTACGAGCAGTACTTC.

The chain is built from TRBV30 and TRBJ1-5; TRBD1 matches 11 bases. V was pared by 2 bases and J by 7 bases, with 4 bases of the junction left unmatched. The germline V gene has CDR1 GTSNPN and CDR2 SVGIG (reference sequence). The CDR3 has 14 amino acids. In DNA, the CDR3 is TGTGCCTGGAGTACCGGGACAGGGGGACAGCCCCAGCATTTT. It encodes CAWSTGTGGQPQHF.

The chain has TRBV7-9 and TRBJ2-7; D is undetermined. The CDR3 sequence is 14 residues long. Germline CDR1 reads SEHNR; CDR2 reads FQNEAQ (reference sequence). The ends were cut back, 8 bases at V and 2 bases at J, with 16 bases in the middle. CDR3: CASVLTTTTYEQYF. The CDR3 DNA follows: TGTGCCAGCGTGCTAACAACGACCACCTACGAGCAGTACTTC.

The V and J genes are TRBV27 and TRBJ1-6; 8 positions agree with TRBD1. The germline CDR1 and CDR2 sequences are MNHEY and SMNVEV (reference sequence). The CDR3 runs to 20 residues. Unmatched junction bases numbered 12, after V lost 2 bases and J lost 0 bases. CDR3 amino acids: CASSLIRGRTGSSYNSPLHF. Here the CDR3 DNA reads TGTGCCAGCAGTTTAATCAGGGGGCGTACCGGAAGCTCCTATAATTCACCCCTCCACTTT.

J is TRBJ2-1 and V is TRBV6-5; D possibly corresponds to TRBD2 (6 bases). The V end was cut by 0 bases, the J end by 3 bases, with 9 bases between. Germline V gene lookup returns CDR1 MNHEY and CDR2 SVGAGI. The CDR3 contains 15 residues. The CDR3 region is CASSYSGLHYNEQFF. CDR3 bases: TGTGCCAGCAGTTACTCAGGACTACACTACAATGAGCAGTTCTTC.

The chain couples TRBV5-6 to TRBJ2-7, with D perhaps TRBD1 or TRBD2 (5 bases each). CDR1 and CDR2 from the germline V gene are SGHDT and YYEEEE. Trimming cost V 4 bases and J 4 bases, with 12 bases left between them. This CDR3 is built from 13 residues. The CDR3 is CASSQTGPYEQYF. The DNA for the CDR3 is TGTGCCAGCAGCCAAACGGGACCATACGAGCAGTACTTC.

The table lists this clone with a few counts. The chain combines TRBV4-2 with TRBJ1-5, with TRBD1 matching over 9 bases. J gave up 2 bases and V 0 bases, and 8 bases lay outside the gene matches. The CDR3 has 18 amino acids. Germline CDR1 is LGHNA and CDR2 is YNFKEQ. CDR3 sequence: CASSQEPTTGGRNQPQHF. The CDR3, as DNA: TGTGCCAGCAGCCAAGAACCTACTACAGGGGGCCGCAATCAGCCCCAGCATTTT.

The V call is TRBV5-1, the J call TRBJ2-5, with D unresolved. V was pared by 1 base and J by 2 bases, with 12 bases between. There are 15 residues in the CDR3. In germline, CDR1 is SGHRS, CDR2 YFSETQ. The CDR3 is CASSLLPTSQETQYF. For the CDR3, the DNA is TGCGCCAGCAGCTTGCTACCAACGTCTCAAGAGACCCAGTACTTC.

Here the CDR3 reads CSAKRGPSSEQFF. CDR3 in DNA: TGCAGCGCCAAACGCGGGCCGAGCAGTGAGCAGTTCTTC. J is TRBJ2-1 and V is TRBV29-1, with D perhaps matching TRBD2 (5 bases). V lost 7 bases and J lost 9, with 19 bases in between. The CDR3 length is 13 residues. Germline CDR1 and CDR2: SQVTM and ANQGSEA.

This rearrangement joins TRBV30 to TRBJ1-1; D unresolved. The CDR3 loop spans 11 amino acids. The ends were cut back, 2 bases at V and 4 bases at J, with 5 bases in the middle. The germline CDR1 and CDR2 sequences are GTSNPN and SVGIG (reference sequence). The CDR3 spells CAWSPRTEAFF. CDR3 nucleotides: TGTGCCTGGAGTCCCCGCACTGAAGCTTTCTTT. Using reference TRBV30 and TRBJ1-1 for the parts outside the CDR3, the full variable domain is SQTIHQWPATLVQPVGSPLSLECTVEGTSNPNLYWYRQAAGRGLQLLFYSVGIGQISSEVPQNLSASRPQDRQFILSSKKLLLSDSGFYLCAWSPRTEAFFGQGTRLTVV.

This clone was observed a handful of times. The gene calls are TRBV28 and TRBJ2-7; D perhaps matches TRBD1 (5 bases). The CDR3 has 14 residues. V was pared by 3 bases and J by 1 base, with 10 bases between. CDR1 and CDR2 (germline): MDHEN, SYDVKM. DNA of the CDR3: TGTGCCAGCAGTTTCCAGGGTGGGTCCTACGAGCAGTACTTC. Its translation is CASSFQGGSYEQYF. Together with reference TRBV28 and TRBJ2-7, the CDR3 gives the full variable domain: DVKVTQSSRYLVKRTGEKVFLECVQDMDHENMFWYRQDPGLGLRLIYFSYDVKMKEKGDIPEGYSVSREKKERFSLILESASTNQTSMYLCASSFQGGSYEQYFGPGTRLTVT.

For this clone: Compared with germline, one end of the junction differs, possibly owing to a read error. The chain employs TRBV12-5 and TRBJ2-4; D may match TRBD1 or TRBD2 (5 bases each). Per the germline V gene, CDR1 is LGHNT and CDR2 is FRNRAP. This CDR3 region has 11 residues. CDR3 nucleotide sequence: TGTGCTAGTGGTTCAGGGAGACGAAGGGAGTTC. Amino acids: CASGSGRRREF.

The gene calls are TRBV5-1 and TRBJ1-4; TRBD1 aligns across 8 bases. The CDR3 has 15 residues. Trimming removed 2 bases from V and 5 bases from J; junction bases left unmatched: 5. Germline CDR1 and CDR2: SGHRS and YFSETQ. The chain's CDR3 is CASSFSGGRNEKLFF. The CDR3, as DNA: TGCGCCAGCAGCTTTTCAGGGGGCCGCAATGAAAAACTGTTTTTT.

V gene TRBV29-1 combines with J gene TRBJ1-1, with D possibly being TRBD1 (5 bases). Germline V gene data show CDR1 as SQVTM and CDR2 as ANQGSEA. Trimming removed 6 bases from V and 0 bases from J, with 11 bases in between. The CDR3 contains 13 residues. CDR3 bases: TGCAGCGTATGGGGCAGCATGAACACTGAAGCTTTCTTT. The encoded protein is CSVWGSMNTEAFF.

With respect to this clone: The sample holds other DNA sequences that translate to the same CDR3. The V call is TRBV5-1, the J call TRBJ1-2; 7 nucleotides match TRBD1. Germline-derived CDR1 and CDR2 are SGHRS and YFSETQ. Trimming cost V 0 bases and J 6 bases; bases outside gene matches: 2. This CDR3 is 13 amino acids long. The CDR3 loop reads CASSLDRGNGYTF. The DNA for the CDR3 is TGCGCCAGCAGCTTGGACAGGGGAAATGGCTACACCTTC. Based on the CDR3 plus reference TRBV5-1 and TRBJ1-2, the full variable domain is KAGVTQTPRYLIKTRGQQVTLSCSPISGHRSVSWYQQTPGQGLQFLFEYFSETQRNKGNFPGRFSGRQFSNSRSEMNVSTLELGDSALYLCASSLDRGNGYTFGSGTRLTVV.

The rearrangement uses TRBV14 and TRBJ2-3; D is possibly TRBD2 (6 bases). Germline V gives CDR1 SGHDN, CDR2 FVKESK. Trimming pared 0 bases from V and 0 bases from J, leaving 10 bases between. The CDR3 is made up of 16 amino acids. The CDR3 region has the DNA TGTGCCAGCAGCCAAGATAGGGGAGGAAGCACAGATACGCAGTATTTT. It translates to CASSQDRGGSTDTQYF.